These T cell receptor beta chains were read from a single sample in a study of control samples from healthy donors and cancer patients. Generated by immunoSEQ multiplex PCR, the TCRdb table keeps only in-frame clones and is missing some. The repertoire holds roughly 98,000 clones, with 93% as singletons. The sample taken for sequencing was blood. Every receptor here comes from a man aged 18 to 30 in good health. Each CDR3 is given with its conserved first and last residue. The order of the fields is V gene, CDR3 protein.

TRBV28,CASRTDRANSGNTIYF
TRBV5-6,CASSLFEGTFSYEQYF
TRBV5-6,CASSLMGQGSPPLHF
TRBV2,CASRGRGLGGETQYF
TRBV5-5,CASSLQGAVQTNEKLFF
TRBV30,CAWSSLENLYGYTF
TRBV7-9,CASSSRGGEQYF
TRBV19,CASRPVLTGTSNTEAFF
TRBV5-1,CASSLGPGGTFYEQYF
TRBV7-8,CASSSGQPDRYGYTF
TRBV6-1,CASSERSGPQHF
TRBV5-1,CASSLGPGEKLFF
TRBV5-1,CASSLFPDGDYYGYTF
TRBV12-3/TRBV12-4,CASSLRSVATYTF
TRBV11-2,CASSHGGGNTIYF
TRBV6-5,CASRRDSVYGYTF
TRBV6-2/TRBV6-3,CASSYQGRYGYTF
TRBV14,CASSQGTVLNSPLHF
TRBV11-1,CASSLAGVAYEQYF
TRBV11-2,CASSLAQGRPEAFF
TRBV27,CASSINPTGGGRVTQYF
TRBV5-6,CASSWSGGVSTDTQYF
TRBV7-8,CASSTPTPASSYNSPLHF
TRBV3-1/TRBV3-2,CASSQGAYGYTF
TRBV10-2,CASRPPGQGRGYTF
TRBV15,CATSRRKTENTEAFF
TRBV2,CASSALSTGGYQETQYF
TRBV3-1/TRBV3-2,CASSQERGVTEAFF
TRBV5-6,CASSLEDQLYGYTF
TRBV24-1,CATSDSGRGPYTDTQYF
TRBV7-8,CASSYPPTGGSTDTQYF
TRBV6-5,CASSYSRGLSEQFF
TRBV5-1,CASSLALAGGYNEQFF
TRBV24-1,CATSERPGQGFSPLHF
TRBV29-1,CSVVLSPPSISRGYTF
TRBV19,CASSIKGRTTYNEQFF
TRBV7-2,CASSLSTGDEQFF
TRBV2,CATLLAGESPGGSDTQYF
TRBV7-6,CASSLQGINSPLHF
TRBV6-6,CASSSRQGEIYGYTF
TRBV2,CASIFVEGLDYGYTF
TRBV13,CASSYGPPERVGGNTIYF
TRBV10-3,CAISGVPGLAGENTGELFF
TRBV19,CASSIQGMSYNEQFF